The sample holds a few counts of the clone carrying this T cell receptor (beta chain). As yet, its antigen is unknown. The PCR contained 60 Vbeta and 13 Jbeta primers. Libraries were prepared by immunoSEQ multiplex PCR; TCRdb keeps only in-frame clonotypes and omits some of them. The top ten clones hold about an eighth of a sample with 54,000 or so clones, around 62% of them seen once. This entry belongs to a study of cytomegalovirus exposure and HLA in healthy donors. Findings of the study overall: In a later analysis, HLA-associated beta chains showed higher expansion and lower generation probabilities than comparable chains. According to the study, roughly 160 TCR beta chains were cytomegalovirus-associated. Earlier results showed most TCR beta V segments being productive about 87% or about 30% of the time. Information on immune exposure was restricted to one variable (CMV serostatus).

The V segment lost 3 bases and the J segment 1 base; nucleotides outside the gene matches: 9. This CDR3 has 20 residues. Germline V gene data show CDR1 as MGHRA and CDR2 as YSYEKL. The gene calls are TRBV4-1 and TRBJ2-2; the match to TRBD2 covers 15 bases. The sequence was collected from a human donor in good health. Source material: PBMCs. The DNA of the CDR3 is TGCGCCAGCAGCCACACCCCGGGACTAGCGGGGGGAATGAACACCGGGGAGCTGTTTTTT. Translating it yields CASSHTPGLAGGMNTGELFF.